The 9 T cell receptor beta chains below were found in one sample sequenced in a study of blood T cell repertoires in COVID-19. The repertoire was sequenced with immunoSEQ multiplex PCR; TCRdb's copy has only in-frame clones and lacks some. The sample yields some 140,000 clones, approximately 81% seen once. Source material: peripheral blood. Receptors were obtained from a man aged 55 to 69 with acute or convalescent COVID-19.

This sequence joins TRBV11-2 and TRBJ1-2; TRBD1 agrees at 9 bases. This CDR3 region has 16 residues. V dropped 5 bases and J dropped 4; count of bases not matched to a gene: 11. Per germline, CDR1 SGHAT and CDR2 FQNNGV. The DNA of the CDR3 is TGTGCCAGCAGCCTGGAGGGGACAGGGCCCCTCTATGGCTACACCTTC. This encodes CASSLEGTGPLYGYTF.

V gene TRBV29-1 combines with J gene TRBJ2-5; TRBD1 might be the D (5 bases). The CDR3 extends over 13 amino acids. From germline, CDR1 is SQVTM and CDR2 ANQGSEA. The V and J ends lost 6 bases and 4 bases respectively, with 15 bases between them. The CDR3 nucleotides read TGCAGCGTGCCAATAGGGGCCGGAGAGACCCAGTACTTC. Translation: CSVPIGAGETQYF. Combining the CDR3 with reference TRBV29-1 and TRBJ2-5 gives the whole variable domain SAVISQKPSRDICQRGTSLTIQCQVDSQVTMMFWYRQQPGQSLTLIATANQGSEATYESGFVIDKFPISRPNLTFSTLTVSNMSPEDSSIYLCSVPIGAGETQYFGPGTRLLVL.

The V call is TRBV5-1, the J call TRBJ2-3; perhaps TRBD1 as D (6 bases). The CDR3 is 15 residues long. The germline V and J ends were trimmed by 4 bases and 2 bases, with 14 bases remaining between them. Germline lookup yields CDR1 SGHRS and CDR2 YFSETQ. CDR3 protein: CASSRTGQTTDTQYF. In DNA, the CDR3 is TGCGCCAGCAGCCGAACCGGACAGACCACAGATACGCAGTATTTT.

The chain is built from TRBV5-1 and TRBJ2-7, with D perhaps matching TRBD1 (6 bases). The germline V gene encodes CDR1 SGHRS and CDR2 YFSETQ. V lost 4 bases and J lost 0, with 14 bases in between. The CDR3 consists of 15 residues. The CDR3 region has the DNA TGCGCCAGCAGCGTATCGACAGGAAACTCCTACGAGCAGTACTTC. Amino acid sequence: CASSVSTGNSYEQYF.

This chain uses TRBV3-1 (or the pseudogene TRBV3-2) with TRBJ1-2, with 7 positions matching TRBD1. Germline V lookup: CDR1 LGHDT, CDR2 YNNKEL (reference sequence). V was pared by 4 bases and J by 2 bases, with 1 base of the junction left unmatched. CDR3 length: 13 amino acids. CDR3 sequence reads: CASSPQGNYGYTF. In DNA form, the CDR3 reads TGTGCCAGCAGCCCACAGGGGAACTATGGCTACACCTTC.

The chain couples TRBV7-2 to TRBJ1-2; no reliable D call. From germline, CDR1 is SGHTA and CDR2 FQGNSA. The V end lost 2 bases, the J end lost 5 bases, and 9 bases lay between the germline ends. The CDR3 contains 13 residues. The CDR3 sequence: CASSLRGNYGYTF. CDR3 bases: TGTGCCAGCAGCTTACGGGGAAATTATGGCTACACCTTC.

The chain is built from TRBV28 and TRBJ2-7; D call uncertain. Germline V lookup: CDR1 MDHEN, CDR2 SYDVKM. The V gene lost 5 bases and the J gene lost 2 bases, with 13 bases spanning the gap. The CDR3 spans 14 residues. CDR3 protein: CASSPTGYPYEQYF. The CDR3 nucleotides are TGTGCCAGCAGTCCCACCGGGTACCCCTACGAGCAGTACTTC. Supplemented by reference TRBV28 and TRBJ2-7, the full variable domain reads DVKVTQSSRYLVKRTGEKVFLECVQDMDHENMFWYRQDPGLGLRLIYFSYDVKMKEKGDIPEGYSVSREKKERFSLILESASTNQTSMYLCASSPTGYPYEQYFGPGTRLTVT.

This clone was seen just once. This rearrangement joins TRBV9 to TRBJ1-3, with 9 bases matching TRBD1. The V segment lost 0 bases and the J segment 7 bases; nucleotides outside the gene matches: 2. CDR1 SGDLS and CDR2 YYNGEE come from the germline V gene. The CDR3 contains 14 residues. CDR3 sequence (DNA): TGTGCCAGCAGCGTAGCGGGACAGGGCAACACCATATATTTT. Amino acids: CASSVAGQGNTIYF.

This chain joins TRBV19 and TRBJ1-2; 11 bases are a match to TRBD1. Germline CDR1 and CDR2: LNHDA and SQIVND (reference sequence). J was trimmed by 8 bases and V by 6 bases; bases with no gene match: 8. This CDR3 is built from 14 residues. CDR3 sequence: CASSQDGTGGGYTF. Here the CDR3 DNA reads TGTGCCAGTAGCCAAGACGGGACAGGGGGAGGCTACACCTTC.